Shown below are 2 T cell receptor beta chains from a single sample sequenced in a study of technical replicates of blood from several donors. Measured with immunoSEQ multiplex PCR; TCRdb has only the in-frame clones, and not every one. In the table there are more than 75,000 clones, 90% to 97% of which are singletons. The sequenced sample was T cells isolated from PBMCs. These receptors all come from a human donor in good health.

The chain joins TRBV5-1 to TRBJ1-2; TRBD1 matches at 8 bases. CDR1 and CDR2 (germline): SGHRS, YFSETQ. This CDR3 contains 15 residues. With 5 bases clipped from V and 6 bases from J, the junction kept 12 bases outside the gene matches. The CDR3 is CASRPTGAKEHGYTF. The DNA of the CDR3 is TGCGCCAGCAGGCCGACAGGGGCAAAGGAACATGGCTACACCTTC.

The rearrangement joins TRBV10-3 to TRBJ2-2; 12 nucleotides line up with TRBD2. The germline V gene encodes CDR1 ENHRY and CDR2 SYGVKD. CDR3 length equals 13 residues. V lost 9 bases to trimming and J lost 6 bases; unmatched junction nucleotides: 2. The CDR3 loop reads CAMTSGSAGELFF. The CDR3 DNA sequence: TGTGCCATGACTAGCGGGAGCGCCGGGGAGCTGTTTTTT.